The clone carrying this T cell receptor (beta chain) was seen many times. Its antigen remains unidentified. TCRdb passed the 5' RACE reads through MiXCR, listing each CDR3 protein once. This sample has 60,000 or so distinct CDR3 sequences, with about 9.8% found just once. This entry belongs to a study of early T cells in non-severe SARS-CoV-2 infection. Study background: The input, bulk RNA from unsorted whole blood, was sequenced, and chains were unpaired.

Germline V gives CDR1 LNHDA, CDR2 SQIVND (reference sequence). The CDR3 runs 14 residues. With V trimmed by 11 bases and J by 7 bases, 12 bases remained unmatched. Overall study findings and caveats: Using VDJdb, the matching emphasized anti-spike CD8 responses while missing private and CD4 specificities.

This chain uses TRBV19 with TRBJ1-5; 9 nucleotides agree with TRBD1. This TCR derives from an adult who was a healthcare worker with PCR-confirmed SARS-CoV-2 infection or an uninfected control (not recorded which). Material for sequencing was whole blood. The CDR3 sequence: CAATPQGARQPQHF. CDR3 DNA: TGTGCCGCTACTCCACAGGGGGCGAGACAGCCCCAGCATTTT.